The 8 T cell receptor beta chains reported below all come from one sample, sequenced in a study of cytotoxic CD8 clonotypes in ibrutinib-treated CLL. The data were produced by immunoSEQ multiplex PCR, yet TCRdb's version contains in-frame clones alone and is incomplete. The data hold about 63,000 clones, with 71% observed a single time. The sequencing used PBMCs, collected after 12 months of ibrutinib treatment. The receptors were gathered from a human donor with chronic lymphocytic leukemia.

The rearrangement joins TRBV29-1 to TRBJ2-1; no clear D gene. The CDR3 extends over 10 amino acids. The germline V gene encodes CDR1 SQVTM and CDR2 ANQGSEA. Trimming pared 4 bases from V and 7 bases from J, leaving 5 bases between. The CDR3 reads CSVGRNEQFF. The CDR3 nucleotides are TGCAGCGTTGGGCGAAATGAGCAGTTCTTC.

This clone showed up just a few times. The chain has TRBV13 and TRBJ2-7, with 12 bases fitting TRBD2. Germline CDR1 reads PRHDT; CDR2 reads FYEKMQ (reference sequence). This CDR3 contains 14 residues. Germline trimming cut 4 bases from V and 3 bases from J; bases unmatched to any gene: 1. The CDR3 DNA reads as TGTGCCAGCAGCTCGGGACTAGCGGGCTACGAGCAGTACTTC. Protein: CASSSGLAGYEQYF.

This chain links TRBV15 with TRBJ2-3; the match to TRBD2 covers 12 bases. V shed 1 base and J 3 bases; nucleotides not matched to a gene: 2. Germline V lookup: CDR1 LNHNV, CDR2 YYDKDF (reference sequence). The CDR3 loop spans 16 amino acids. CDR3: CATSRATSGRTDTQYF. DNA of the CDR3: TGTGCCACCAGCAGAGCTACTAGCGGGAGGACAGATACGCAGTATTTT.

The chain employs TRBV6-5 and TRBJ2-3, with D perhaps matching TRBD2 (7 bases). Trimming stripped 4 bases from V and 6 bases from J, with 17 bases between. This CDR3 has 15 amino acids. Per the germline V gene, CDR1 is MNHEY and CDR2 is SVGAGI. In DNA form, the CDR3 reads TGTGCCAGCAGTTCAACGGGGAGGGGGGTGGATACGCAGTATTTT. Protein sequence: CASSSTGRGVDTQYF.

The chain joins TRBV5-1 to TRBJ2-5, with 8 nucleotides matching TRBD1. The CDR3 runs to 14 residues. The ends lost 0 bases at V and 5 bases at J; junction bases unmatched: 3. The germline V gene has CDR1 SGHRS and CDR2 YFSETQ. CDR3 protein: CASSLDRGWETQYF. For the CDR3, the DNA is TGCGCCAGCAGCTTGGACAGGGGGTGGGAGACCCAGTACTTC.

The DNA of the CDR3 is TGTGCCAGCAGCTTGGTGGAGGCAGCTAACTATGGCTACACCTTC. This encodes CASSLVEAANYGYTF. The chain recombines TRBV5-4 with TRBJ1-2; D is undetermined. The CDR3 extends over 15 amino acids. Per the germline V gene, CDR1 is SGHNT and CDR2 is YYREEE (reference sequence). Trimming took 0 bases from V and 0 from J, leaving 9 bases between them.

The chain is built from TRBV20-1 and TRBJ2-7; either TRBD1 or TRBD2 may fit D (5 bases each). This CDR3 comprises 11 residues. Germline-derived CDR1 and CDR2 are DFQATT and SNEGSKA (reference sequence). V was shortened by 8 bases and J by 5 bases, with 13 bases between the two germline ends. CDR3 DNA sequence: TGCAGTCAACGCCGGGACGACGAGCAGTACTTC. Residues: CSQRRDDEQYF.

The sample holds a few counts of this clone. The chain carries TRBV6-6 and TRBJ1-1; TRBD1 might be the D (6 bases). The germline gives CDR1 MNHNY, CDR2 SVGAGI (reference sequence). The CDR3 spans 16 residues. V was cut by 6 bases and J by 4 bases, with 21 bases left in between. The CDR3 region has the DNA TGTGCCAGCAGAAGAGACAGGCCCGAAGGGGTCACTGAAGCTTTCTTT. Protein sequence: CASRRDRPEGVTEAFF.